The 10 T cell receptor beta chains listed next were all sequenced from one sample in a study of patients and donors after allogeneic stem cell transplantation. TCRdb fed the RT-PCR reads into MiXCR, producing one record per CDR3 protein. The sample has about 210,000 distinct CDR3 sequences, around 40% seen once. Sample: blood, either unsorted or a sorted T cell fraction (not recorded which). These receptors all stem from a human donor who was either an allogeneic HSCT recipient or a stem cell or donor lymphocyte infusion donor (not recorded which). It is not recorded whose cells these are; they may come from a transplant donor.

This clonotype showed up just a few times. The chain has TRBV12-3 or TRBV12-4 and TRBJ1-1; D gene uncertain. The CDR3 has 14 amino acids. V lost 3 bases to trimming and J lost 6 bases, with 14 bases between them. The CDR3 here is CASSLKYQHPEAFF. DNA of the CDR3: TGTGCCAGCAGTTTGAAGTATCAGCACCCTGAAGCTTTCTTT.

The chain couples TRBV12-3 or TRBV12-4 to TRBJ2-1; 7 nucleotides match TRBD2. V shed 6 bases and J 6 bases; nucleotides not matched to a gene: 5. The CDR3 sequence is 13 residues long. The chain's CDR3 is CASRNGLGNEQFF. DNA for the CDR3: TGTGCCAGCAGGAATGGACTAGGCAATGAGCAGTTCTTC.

The rearrangement uses TRBV27 and TRBJ2-7; D is unresolved. CDR3 length: 14 amino acids. The V end lost 4 bases, the J end lost 0 bases, and 10 bases lay between the germline ends. The germline gives CDR1 MNHEY, CDR2 SMNVEV (reference sequence). CDR3 amino acids: CASSWAVDSYEQYF. The DNA for the CDR3 is TGTGCCAGCAGTTGGGCAGTTGACTCCTACGAGCAGTACTTC.

The V and J genes are TRBV10-3 and TRBJ1-6; D is perhaps TRBD1 (6 bases). The CDR3 totals 17 residues. Trimming took off 0 bases at V and 3 bases at J, with 12 bases between the two ends. Germline values: CDR1 ENHRY, CDR2 SYGVKD. CDR3 DNA sequence: TGTGCCATCAGTGAGTCTGGCAGGGGCGGCTATAATTCACCCCTCCACTTT. It codes for CAISESGRGGYNSPLHF.

This clonotype has a count of ten or more. The V call is TRBV29-1, the J call TRBJ2-5; D gene uncertain. This CDR3 has 13 residues. Looked up from germline, CDR1 is SQVTM and CDR2 is ANQGSEA. Trimming shortened V by 6 bases and J by 4 bases, and 15 bases separated the two germline ends. The CDR3 loop is CSVKTGSGETQYF. CDR3 nucleotide sequence: TGCAGCGTAAAAACTGGGTCAGGAGAGACCCAGTACTTC.

J is TRBJ2-3 and V is TRBV11-2, with 8 bases fitting TRBD2. V gave up 6 bases and J gave up 2 bases; unmatched junction bases: 4. Germline CDR1 reads SGHAT; CDR2 reads FQNNGV. This CDR3 has 14 amino acids. The CDR3 is CASSGLAYTDTQYF. The CDR3 nucleotides read TGTGCCAGCAGTGGACTAGCATACACAGATACGCAGTATTTT. Full variable domain (outside the CDR3, taken from reference TRBV11-2 and TRBJ2-3): EAGVAQSPRYKIIEKRQSVAFWCNPISGHATLYWYQQILGQGPKLLIQFQNNGVVDDSQLPKDRFSAERLKGVDSTLKIQPAKLEDSAVYLCASSGLAYTDTQYFGPGTRLTVL.

This clonotype occurred a few times. The chain recombines TRBV18 with TRBJ2-7; D is unclear. The CDR3 runs to 14 residues. In germline, CDR1 is KGHSH, CDR2 LQKENI. Deletions cut 2 bases from V and 3 bases from J, with 11 bases between. Written as DNA, the CDR3 is TGTGCCAGCTCACCAACTCCTGGGGACTACGAGCAGTACTTC. Translated: CASSPTPGDYEQYF.

This clonotype was recorded a few times. The gene calls are TRBV18 and TRBJ1-1, with 9 bases matching TRBD1. The CDR3 is made up of 17 amino acids. V gave up 4 bases and J gave up 0 bases; unmatched junction bases: 9. Germline-derived CDR1 and CDR2 are KGHSH and LQKENI. This chain's CDR3 is CASSLFWTGDLNTEAFF. The CDR3 DNA is TGTGCCAGCTCACTATTTTGGACAGGGGATTTGAACACTGAAGCTTTCTTT.

The J gene is TRBJ2-1, the V gene TRBV19; tentatively, D is TRBD1 (6 bases). Germline V CDR1 and CDR2: LNHDA, SQIVND (reference sequence). This CDR3 has 15 amino acids. Trimming removed 6 bases at V and 1 base at J, with 13 bases between. Here the CDR3 reads CASSPRTASYNEQFF. The CDR3 nucleotides are TGTGCCAGTAGCCCAAGGACAGCATCCTACAATGAGCAGTTCTTC.

V gene TRBV6-5 combines with J gene TRBJ2-1, with a possible D match to TRBD2 (5 bases). This CDR3 is built from 15 residues. Trimming took off 5 bases at V and 2 bases at J, with 13 bases between the two ends. Germline loops: CDR1 MNHEY, CDR2 SVGAGI. CDR3 protein: CASSRTRLPYNEQFF. Here the CDR3 DNA reads TGTGCCAGCAGTCGAACTAGGCTCCCCTACAATGAGCAGTTCTTC.